The entry that follows covers one T cell receptor beta chain sequence. Germline V gene lookup returns CDR1 SGHDT and CDR2 YYEEEE. V trimming: 4 bases; J trimming: 0 bases; junction bases outside the gene matches: 11. The CDR3 consists of 18 residues. The sample is drawn from a study of blood T cell repertoires in COVID-19. Background on the study: The study drew acute and convalescent COVID-19 samples from the United States, Italy and Spain.

Measured with immunoSEQ multiplex PCR; TCRdb has only the in-frame clones, and not every one. The sample includes some 330,000 clones, roughly 90% seen only once; the top ten take around 18%. All enrollees were roughly 18 to 95 years old and from 20 to 30 US areas. This clonotype was obtained from a woman aged 30 to 39 who had recovered from COVID-19. V gene TRBV5-6 combines with J gene TRBJ2-3; 10 bases are shared with TRBD1. The sample comprised PBMCs or T cells enriched from blood (not recorded which). In nucleotides, the CDR3 is TGTGCCAGCAGCGGCGGGACAGGGGTTGGGCATAGCACAGATACGCAGTATTTT. Amino acids: CASSGGTGVGHSTDTQYF.